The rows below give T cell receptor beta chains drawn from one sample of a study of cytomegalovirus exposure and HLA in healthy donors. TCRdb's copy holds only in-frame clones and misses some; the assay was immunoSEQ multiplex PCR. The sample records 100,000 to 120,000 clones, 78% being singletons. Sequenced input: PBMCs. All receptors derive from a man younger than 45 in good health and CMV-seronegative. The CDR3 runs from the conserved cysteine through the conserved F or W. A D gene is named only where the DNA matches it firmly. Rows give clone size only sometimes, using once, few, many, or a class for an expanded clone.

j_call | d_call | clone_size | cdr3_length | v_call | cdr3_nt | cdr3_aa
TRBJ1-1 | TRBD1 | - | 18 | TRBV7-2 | TGTGCCAGCAGCCAAAGTTGGGACAGGGGTCCTGAAGTTACTGAAGCTTTCTTT | CASSQSWDRGPEVTEAFF
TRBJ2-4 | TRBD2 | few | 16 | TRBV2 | TGTGCCAGCAGTACCCGCCCGTGGACTAGCGAAAACATTCAGTACTTC | CASSTRPWTSENIQYF
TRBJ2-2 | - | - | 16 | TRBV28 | TGTGCCAGCCTTTCCGCAGCGGGCTCGAACACCGGGGAGCTGTTTTTT | CASLSAAGSNTGELFF
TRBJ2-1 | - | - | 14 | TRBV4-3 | TGCGCCAGCAGCCAAGATCTTAATTACAATGAGCAGTTCTTC | CASSQDLNYNEQFF
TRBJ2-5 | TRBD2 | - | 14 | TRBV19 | TGTGCCAGTAGTGGGGGACTAGCGGGCTTGGCCCAGTACTTC | CASSGGLAGLAQYF
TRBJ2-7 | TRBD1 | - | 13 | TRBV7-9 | TGTGCCAGCAGCGGTGGGACAGGGCACGAGCAGTACTTC | CASSGGTGHEQYF
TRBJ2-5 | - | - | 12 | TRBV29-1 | TGCAGCTCCGATGGAGGGGCCGAGACCCAGTACTTC | CSSDGGAETQYF
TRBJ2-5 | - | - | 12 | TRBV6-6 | TGTGCCAGCAGTCAGTTACAAGAGACCCAGTACTTC | CASSQLQETQYF
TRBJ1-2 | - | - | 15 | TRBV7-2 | TGTGCCAGCAGCTTAGTTCAGGAATCTAACTATGGCTACACCTTC | CASSLVQESNYGYTF
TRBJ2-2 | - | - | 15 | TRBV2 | TGTGCCAGCAGCCTCCGGGACACCAACACCGGGGAGCTGTTTTTT | CASSLRDTNTGELFF
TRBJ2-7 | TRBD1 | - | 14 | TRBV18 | TGTGCCAGCTCACCGACAGGGACCACCTACGAGCAGTACTTC | CASSPTGTTYEQYF
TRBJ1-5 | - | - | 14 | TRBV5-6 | TGTGCCAGCAGCTTGGGCGACAGATATCAGCCCCAGCATTTT | CASSLGDRYQPQHF
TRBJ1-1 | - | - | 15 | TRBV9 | TGTGCCAGCAGCGTAGGGGGACAAAGGAACACTGAAGCTTTCTTT | CASSVGGQRNTEAFF
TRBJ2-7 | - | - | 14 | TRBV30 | TGTGCCTGGAGTGTGGGGGGAACACTCTACGAGCAGTACTTC | CAWSVGGTLYEQYF
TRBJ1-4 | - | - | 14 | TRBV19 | TGTGCCAGTAGTAACCCCGGGTTAAGGGAAAAACTGTTTTTT | CASSNPGLREKLFF
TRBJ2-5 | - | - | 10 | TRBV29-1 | TGCAGCGTTGAAGCCGAGTCCCAGTACTTC | CSVEAESQYF
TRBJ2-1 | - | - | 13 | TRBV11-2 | TGTGCCAGCAGCTCCGTTCCCTACAATGAGCAGTTCTTC | CASSSVPYNEQFF
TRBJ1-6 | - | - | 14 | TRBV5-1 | TGCGCCAGCAGCGTCAGGGGTCGGAATTCACCCCTCCACTTT | CASSVRGRNSPLHF
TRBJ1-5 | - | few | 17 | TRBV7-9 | TGTGCCAGCAGCTTCTCCGGGGGGAGACAGACAAATCAGCCCCAGCATTTT | CASSFSGGRQTNQPQHF
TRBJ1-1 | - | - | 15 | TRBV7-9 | TGTGCCAGCAGACCAGGTGGTACGGAGAACACTGAAGCTTTCTTT | CASRPGGTENTEAFF
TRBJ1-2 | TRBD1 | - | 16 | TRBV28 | TGTGCCAGCAGTGGGCCGGGACAGGGATTGGGGTATGGCTACACCTTC | CASSGPGQGLGYGYTF
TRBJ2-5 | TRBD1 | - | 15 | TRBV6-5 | TGTGCCAGCAGTTACGGGGGGACAGGGCTAGAGACCCAGTACTTC | CASSYGGTGLETQYF
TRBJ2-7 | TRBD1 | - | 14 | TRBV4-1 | TGCGCCAGCAGCCGACGACAGGGGATCGACGAGCAGTACTTC | CASSRRQGIDEQYF
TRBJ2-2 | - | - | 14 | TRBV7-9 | TGTGCCAGCAGGTTGAGTTTGAACACCGGGGAGCTGTTTTTT | CASRLSLNTGELFF
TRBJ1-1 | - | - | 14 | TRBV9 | TGTGCCAGCAGCGTAGACGGGTTACACACTGAAGCTTTCTTT | CASSVDGLHTEAFF
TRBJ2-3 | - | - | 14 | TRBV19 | TGTGCCAGTAGTATCCAGGACAGTTCGGATACGCAGTATTTT | CASSIQDSSDTQYF
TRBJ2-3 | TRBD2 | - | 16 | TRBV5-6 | TGTGCCAGCAGCTCCCAGACGGGGGGGCCGTCGAATACGCAGTATTTT | CASSSQTGGPSNTQYF
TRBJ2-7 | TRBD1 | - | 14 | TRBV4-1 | TGCGCCAGCAGCAGAGACAGGGGGTTGGGGGAGCAGTACTTC | CASSRDRGLGEQYF
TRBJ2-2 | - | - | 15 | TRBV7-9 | TGTGCCAGCAGTCTTGACAGCGCGAACACCGGGGAGCTGTTTTTT | CASSLDSANTGELFF
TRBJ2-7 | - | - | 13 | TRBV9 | TGTGCCAGCAGCGTAGGCGTCTCCTACGAGCAGTACTTC | CASSVGVSYEQYF
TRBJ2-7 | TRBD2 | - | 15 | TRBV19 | TGTGCCAGTAGTTCCACTAGCGGGGGGGCCTACGAGCAGTACTTC | CASSSTSGGAYEQYF
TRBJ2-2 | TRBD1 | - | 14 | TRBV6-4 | TGTGCCAGCAGACAGGGGGCTAACACCGGGGAGCTGTTTTTT | CASRQGANTGELFF
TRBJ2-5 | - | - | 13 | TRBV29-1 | TGCAGCGTTGAAGAGGACAGCCAAGAGACCCAGTACTTC | CSVEEDSQETQYF
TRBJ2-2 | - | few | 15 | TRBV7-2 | TGTGCCAGCAGCTTAGCAGTCACGGACACCGGGGAGCTGTTTTTT | CASSLAVTDTGELFF
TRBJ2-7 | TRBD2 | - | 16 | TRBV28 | TGTGCCAGCAGTACGCCCGGGCTAGCGGGACTCTACGAGCAGTACTTC | CASSTPGLAGLYEQYF
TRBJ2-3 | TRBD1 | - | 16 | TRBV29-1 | TGCAGCGCGAGGGCTACAGGGGTTTCTAGCACAGATACGCAGTATTTT | CSARATGVSSTDTQYF
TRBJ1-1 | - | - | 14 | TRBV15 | TGTGCCACCAGCAGACTAAGGGGCATCACTGAAGCTTTCTTT | CATSRLRGITEAFF
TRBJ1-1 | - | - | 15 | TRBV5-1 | TGCGCCAGCAGCCAGGACAGCCTCATGAACACTGAAGCTTTCTTT | CASSQDSLMNTEAFF
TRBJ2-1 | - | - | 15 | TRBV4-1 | TGCGCCAGCAGCCAAGACCTTGGGCAGTACAATGAGCAGTTCTTC | CASSQDLGQYNEQFF
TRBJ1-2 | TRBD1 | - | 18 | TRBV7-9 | TGTGCCAGCAGCTTAGGTCGGGACAGGGGGCCACCTAACTATGGCTACACCTTC | CASSLGRDRGPPNYGYTF
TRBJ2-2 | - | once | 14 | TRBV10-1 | TGCGCCAGCTATAGGCATGGAGGAACCGGGGAGCTGTTTTTT | CASYRHGGTGELFF
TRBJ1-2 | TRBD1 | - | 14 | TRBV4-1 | TGCGCCAGCAGCCGAGGACAGGGAGACGCGGGCTACACCTTC | CASSRGQGDAGYTF
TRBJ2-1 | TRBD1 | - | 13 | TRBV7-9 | TGTTCCAGCAGCTTGACAGGGGACAATGAGCAGTTCTTC | CSSSLTGDNEQFF
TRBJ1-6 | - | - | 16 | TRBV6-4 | TGTGCCAGCAGTGACTCGAGTAACAGGGCTAATTCACCCCTCCACTTT | CASSDSSNRANSPLHF
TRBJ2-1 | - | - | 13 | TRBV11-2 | TGTGCCAGCAGCTTAGTTGGGGGGTGGGAGCAGTTCTTC | CASSLVGGWEQFF
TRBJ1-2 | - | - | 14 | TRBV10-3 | TGTGCCATCAGTGAAAGGGGCAGGGTGGATGGCTACACCTTC | CAISERGRVDGYTF
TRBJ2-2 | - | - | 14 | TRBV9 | TGTGCCAGCAGCGTAGATGGGGGGACCGGGGAGCTGTTTTTT | CASSVDGGTGELFF
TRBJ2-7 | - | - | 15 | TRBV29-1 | TGCAGCGTTGAGTGGGTGGGAGGACTCTCGTCCGAGCAGTACTTC | CSVEWVGGLSSEQYF
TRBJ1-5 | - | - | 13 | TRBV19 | TGTGCCAGTAGTGATCCGGGAAATCAGCCCCAGCATTTT | CASSDPGNQPQHF
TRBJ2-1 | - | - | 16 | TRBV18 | TGTGCCAGCTCAACAGCTGAAGGACAGCCATACAATGAGCAGTTCTTC | CASSTAEGQPYNEQFF
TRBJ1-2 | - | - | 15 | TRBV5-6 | TGTGCCAGCAGCCTATACAGTTCGAACAGCTATGGCTACACCTTC | CASSLYSSNSYGYTF
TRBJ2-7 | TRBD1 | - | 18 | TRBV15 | TGTGCCACCAGCACCCCTCCCGCCCGACAGGGGGGTGTATACGAGCAGTACTTC | CATSTPPARQGGVYEQYF
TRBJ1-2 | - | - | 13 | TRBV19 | TGTGCCAGTAGTATAGGCCGGAACTATGGCTACACCTTC | CASSIGRNYGYTF
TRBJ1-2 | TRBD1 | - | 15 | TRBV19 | TGTGCCAGTACCCCGGGGCAGGGGGCGTTACGAGGCTACACCTTC | CASTPGQGALRGYTF
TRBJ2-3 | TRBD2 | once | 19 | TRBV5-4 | TGTGCCAGCAGCTCTGCCTTTTGGAATAGCGGGCTTTTGACAGATACGCAGTATTTT | CASSSAFWNSGLLTDTQYF
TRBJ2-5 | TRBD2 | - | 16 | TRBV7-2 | TGTGCCAGCAGCCCAAAGTCACTAGCGGGAGAAGGGACCCAGTACTTC | CASSPKSLAGEGTQYF
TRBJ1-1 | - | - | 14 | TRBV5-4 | TGTGCCAGCAGCTTCCTGGACAGCGAAACTGAAGCTTTCTTT | CASSFLDSETEAFF
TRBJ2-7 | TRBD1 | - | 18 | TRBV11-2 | TGTGCCAGCAGCTCGCCCGACCCCCGGGACAGACTATCCTACGAGCAGTACTTC | CASSSPDPRDRLSYEQYF
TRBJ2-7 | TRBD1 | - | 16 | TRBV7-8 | TGTGCCAGCAGACCTAGGACAGGGGGTATCTCCTACGAGCAGTACTTC | CASRPRTGGISYEQYF